The count of the clone carrying this TCR beta chain is one. This sample is drawn from a study of cytomegalovirus exposure and HLA in healthy donors. It was with 60 Vbeta and 13 Jbeta primers that the PCR ran. Assay used: immunoSEQ multiplex PCR; TCRdb lists only in-frame clones, some missing. This sample carries about 120,000 clones, over 60% of them seen once, and the ten largest clones take roughly 6.1%. This clonotype was obtained from a woman aged 40 to 50 in good health and CMV-seronegative. The sequencing sample was made of PBMCs.

CDR3 residues: CASSQDYGAGESDTQYF. CDR3 coding DNA: TGCGCCAGCAGCCAAGATTACGGAGCGGGAGAGTCAGATACGCAGTATTTT. V is TRBV4-3 and J is TRBJ2-3; 8 nucleotides line up with TRBD2. The CDR3 sequence is 17 residues long. Germline CDR1 and CDR2: LGHNA and YSLEER. Trimming at V came to 0 bases and at J to 4 bases, leaving 9 bases not matched to a gene.